The rows below give T cell receptor beta chains drawn from one sample of a study of CD8+ T cells in alopecia areata. Profiling relied on immunoSEQ multiplex PCR, and the TCRdb table lists in-frame clones only, not all of them. The sample has some 220,000 clones; about 57% are singletons. The sample consisted of CD4+ T cells sorted from blood, taken at week 4, from a patient treated with tofacitinib. The receptors derive from a human donor with alopecia areata. The CDR3 runs from the conserved cysteine through the conserved F or W. A D gene is named only where the DNA matches it firmly. Rows give clone size only sometimes, using once, few, many, or a class for an expanded clone.

TRBJ1-2 | TRBD1 | TRBV18 | once | CASSGPIFRGGSGYTF | TGTGCCAGCTCAGGACCGATCTTCCGAGGGGGCTCTGGCTACACCTTC
TRBJ2-7 | - | TRBV5-6 | - | CASSSTRIRNYEQYF | TGTGCCAGCAGCTCAACCAGGATCCGAAACTACGAGCAGTACTTC
TRBJ2-1 | TRBD2 | TRBV2 | - | CASSASGGLYNEQFF | TGTGCCAGCTCGGCCAGCGGGGGGCTCTACAATGAGCAGTTCTTC
TRBJ2-2 | - | TRBV5-1 | few | CASSRLGGTANTGELFF | TGCGCCAGCAGCCGCCTAGGGGGGACGGCGAACACCGGGGAGCTGTTTTTT
TRBJ1-2 | - | TRBV14 | few | CASSQGRDSRSYTF | TGTGCCAGCAGCCAAGGAAGGGATTCGAGGAGTTACACCTTC
TRBJ2-6 | - | TRBV5-6 | few | CASLDAPTGANVLTF | TGTGCCAGCCTCGACGCGCCCACTGGGGCCAACGTCCTGACTTTC
TRBJ1-5 | - | TRBV30 | - | CAWSVGGQPQHF | TGTGCCTGGAGTGTAGGGGGACAGCCCCAGCATTTT
TRBJ2-7 | - | TRBV6-5 | few | CASSYYRGYEQYF | TGTGCCAGCAGTTACTATCGCGGCTACGAGCAGTACTTC
TRBJ1-2 | - | TRBV25-1 | - | CASSEWGKNYGYTF | TGTGCCAGCAGTGAATGGGGGAAGAACTATGGCTACACCTTC
TRBJ2-6 | - | TRBV5-4 | - | CASSLRTGANVLTF | TGTGCCAGCAGCTTGCGCACTGGGGCCAACGTCCTGACTTTC
TRBJ2-1 | TRBD2 | TRBV29-1 | few | CSVEGTSGASYNEQFF | TGCAGCGTTGAAGGGACTAGCGGGGCTTCGTACAATGAGCAGTTCTTC
TRBJ1-2 | - | TRBV13 | - | CASSLVRSGYTF | TGTGCCAGCAGCTTAGTGCGGAGTGGCTACACCTTC
TRBJ1-6 | - | TRBV29-1 | - | CSVPWQLDSPLHF | TGCAGCGTTCCCTGGCAGTTGGATTCACCCCTCCACTTT
TRBJ2-3 | - | TRBV10-3 | - | CATHQTDTQYF | TGTGCCACCCACCAGACAGATACGCAGTATTTT
TRBJ2-1 | - | TRBV6-5 | - | CASSPLPSSYNEQFF | TGTGCCAGCAGCCCTCTCCCGAGCTCCTACAATGAGCAGTTCTTC
TRBJ1-2 | TRBD1 | TRBV30 | - | CAWRKTGQNYGYTF | TGTGCCTGGAGAAAAACGGGACAGAACTATGGCTACACCTTC
TRBJ1-1 | - | TRBV11-2 | few | CASSTQEFTEAFF | TGTGCCAGCAGCACACAGGAATTCACTGAAGCTTTCTTT
TRBJ2-5 | TRBD2 | TRBV5-1 | - | CASSLAGGAQETQYF | TGCGCCAGCAGCTTGGCCGGGGGGGCCCAAGAGACCCAGTACTTC